This TCR beta chain was identified in a study of tumor-infiltrating lymphocytes in primary liver carcinoma. Study-wide results and limits: A significantly higher top-250-clone fraction was recorded for tumors than for blood (p = 0.039). Top clones occupying all five tumor regions numbered only about 7-24%.

A primer matching the constant region was used to make TCR beta cDNA from approximately 520 ng of total RNA. Modified slightly, ARM-PCR produced TCR beta libraries over three nested multiplex PCR rounds. Amplification in the first two PCR rounds was performed using TRBV1-TRBV30 forward primers and a C-beta reverse primer for around 9 cycles each. MiXCR, run by TCRdb on the multiplex PCR reads, gives a single entry per CDR3 protein. The sample has under 30,000 distinct CDR3 sequences; around 79% are singletons. Co-extracting RNA and DNA was done with about 20-34 mg of unsorted bulk tissue as input. The patients presented with primary liver carcinoma, which was managed through surgical resection. Notes on this clonotype: The antigen remains unidentified. At one end, the junction sequence differs from germline, possibly due to a read error.

CDR3 size: 15 residues. The V call is TRBV12-3 or TRBV12-4, the J call TRBJ1-5; TRBD1 might be the D (5 bases). The sequence derives from a man between 40 and 49 years old with primary liver carcinoma and hepatitis B virus infection. Sequencing was carried out using liver tumor tissue from sampling region 3. Indicated subset: tumor region T3, left-lateral pole. CDR3 sequence reads: CANSLGQGSSQPQHF. The CDR3, as DNA: TGTGCCAACAGTCTTGGGCAGGGAAGCAGTCAGCCCCAGCATTTT.